This T cell receptor beta chain appears in the sequencing data of a study of shared clonotypes between healthy human individuals. Donors included only healthy HIV-negative adults lacking recent acute infections or vaccinations. In its sample, this clone was seen once. Its antigen remains unknown. Findings of the study overall: In this cohort, only blood was sampled, and tissue repertoires likely differ.

Authors' processing steps: Quality scores were absent from the junction-only immunoSEQ sequences, so filtering differed. TCRdb's table, derived via immunoSEQ multiplex PCR, lists solely in-frame clones and lacks some. V, J and clone size derive from that table, while D and trimming were established from the DNA sequence. The repertoire holds a few hundred thousand clones, 79% seen once, with about 12% in the top ten. V shed 9 bases and J 7 bases; nucleotides not matched to a gene: 7. Germline V CDR1 and CDR2: ENHRY, SYGVKD. This CDR3 contains 13 residues. The TCR sequence derives from a woman in her 40s in good health. Some clones in this sample may be carry-over from other donors' samples. The chain couples TRBV10-3 to TRBJ2-7, with 12 bases fitting TRBD1. The specimen sequenced was PBMCs. The CDR3 DNA follows: TGTGCCATAGGGGGACAGGGGGCTTGGGAGCAGTACTTC. Translated, it gives CAIGGQGAWEQYF.